These 21 T cell receptor beta chains were all obtained from the same sample, sequenced in a study of T cells in Graves' hyperthyroidism and ophthalmopathy (dated by TCRdb to the late 2010s). Libraries were made using multiplex PCR. The sequencing machine was an Illumina HiSeq 2000. The TCR beta CDR3 regions were amplified from the RNA transcripts. A first-round RT-PCR of the TCR CDR3 used the HTBI primer set with the Qiagen OneStep RT-PCR kit. The raw public data were reprocessed by TCRdb itself: fastp quality trimming at Q25, MiXCR clonotype calling, in-frame beta chains only. Each CDR3 protein gets just one entry, which takes the most common genes and DNA from the rows behind it. This sample gives roughly 420,000 distinct CDR3 sequences in total; roughly 15% of them show up just once. The ten top clones hold 5% to 6% of the sample. Material: blood. The source of these receptors is a woman aged 18-30 years with Graves' hyperthyroidism.

The chain links TRBV25-1 to TRBJ2-5; the D is unclear. Germline V lookup: CDR1 MGHDK, CDR2 SYGVNS. Between the trimmed V and J ends, which lost 1 base and 2 bases, there was a span of 8 bases. The CDR3 runs 14 residues. In DNA, the CDR3 is TGTGCCAGCAGTGAATGGGTCAGTCAAGAGACCCAGTACTTC. Amino acid sequence: CASSEWVSQETQYF.

This clonotype was observed a few times. As DNA, the CDR3 is TGTGCCAGCAGTTCCCGGGACTCCTTCTACGAGCAGTACTTC. Translating gives CASSSRDSFYEQYF. The chain links TRBV6-1 to TRBJ2-7, with TRBD2 as a possible D gene (6 bases). The CDR3 consists of 14 residues. Germline V gene data show CDR1 as MNHNS and CDR2 as SASEGT. The V gene lost 5 bases and the J gene lost 3 bases, with 14 bases spanning the gap.

This chain connects TRBV28 to TRBJ1-6, with 9 bases fitting TRBD1. The V segment lost 5 bases and the J segment 10 bases; nucleotides outside the gene matches: 6. Germline CDR1 reads MDHEN; CDR2 reads SYDVKM. CDR3 length equals 14 residues. CDR3 nucleotide sequence: TGTGCCAGCAGTATAAGGGACAGGGCCTCACCCCTCCACTTT. Protein sequence: CASSIRDRASPLHF.

The chain uses TRBV11-2 and TRBJ2-7, with 7 bases matching TRBD2. This CDR3 region has 15 residues. The V gene's germline CDR1 is SGHAT and CDR2 FQNNGV. The junction had 10 bases not matched to a gene; V was cut back by 5 bases and J by 3 bases. The CDR3 DNA is TGTGCCAGCAGCCCGAAGTCGGGAGGCTTCTACGAGCAGTACTTC. It translates to CASSPKSGGFYEQYF.

J is TRBJ2-1 and V is TRBV29-1; D is unresolved. The CDR3 runs 12 residues. Looked up from germline, CDR1 is SQVTM and CDR2 is ANQGSEA. The V and J ends lost 2 bases and 4 bases respectively, with 6 bases between them. As DNA, the CDR3 is TGCAGCGTTGAACAGACTTACAATGAGCAGTTCTTC. Its translation: CSVEQTYNEQFF.

This clonotype was detected many times. The chain links TRBV12-3 or TRBV12-4 to TRBJ2-1, with 7 bases aligning to TRBD2. CDR3 length: 15 residues. With V trimmed by 5 bases and J by 7 bases, 11 bases remained unmatched. The chain's CDR3 is CASSHLSGRDNEQFF. CDR3 coding DNA: TGTGCCAGCAGTCATCTAAGTGGGAGGGATAATGAGCAGTTCTTC.

This clonotype was seen repeatedly, ten times or more. The chain has TRBV6-1 and TRBJ1-5; TRBD1 is a possible D gene (5 bases). The CDR3 runs to 13 residues. Germline CDR1 is MNHNS and CDR2 is SASEGT. V was cut by 6 bases and J by 5 bases, with 11 bases left in between. CDR3 nucleotide sequence: TGTGCCAGCAGGACGACAGAGGATCAGCCCCAGCATTTT. It codes for CASRTTEDQPQHF.

This clonotype was counted many times. V is TRBV5-5 and J is TRBJ2-5; 11 positions agree with TRBD2. V shed 4 bases and J 4 bases; nucleotides not matched to a gene: 9. Germline V gene lookup returns CDR1 SGHKS and CDR2 YYEKEE (reference sequence). The CDR3 spans 16 residues. CDR3 in DNA: TGTGCCAGCAGCCGGACTACAGGACTAGCGGGAGAGACCCAGTACTTC. Protein: CASSRTTGLAGETQYF.

Many counts were recorded for this clonotype. The rearrangement links TRBV7-8 to TRBJ1-5; the D is unclear. V was trimmed by 2 bases and J by 3 bases, leaving 17 bases between them. CDR1 SGHVS and CDR2 FQNEAQ come from the germline V gene. This CDR3 contains 17 residues. The CDR3 DNA is TGTGCCAGCAGCTTACGTCTTCCGGGGAAAAACAATCAGCCCCAGCATTTT. Encoded protein: CASSLRLPGKNNQPQHF.

The V call is TRBV5-6, the J call TRBJ2-1, with a weak D call TRBD2 (5 bases). V shed 3 bases and J shed 12 bases, with 13 bases lying between them. This CDR3 has 12 amino acids. Germline CDR1 and CDR2: SGHDT and YYEEEE. This chain's CDR3 is CASSSLAIRQFF. CDR3 DNA sequence: TGTGCCAGCAGCTCATTAGCGATCAGGCAGTTCTTC.

This clonotype appeared many times. J is TRBJ2-7 and V is TRBV12-3 or TRBV12-4; D is perhaps TRBD2 (5 bases). This CDR3 region has 12 residues. Trimming left V 5 bases short and J 3 bases short, with 8 bases between. CDR3 sequence (DNA): TGTGCCAGCAGTCGCGGGCTCTACGAGCAGTACTTC. Its protein is CASSRGLYEQYF.

Remarks on this clonotype: Being one base from a much bigger clone, this may be a read error. CDR3 loop: CANSKAGVETQYF. In DNA, the CDR3 is TGTGCCAACAGCAAGGCAGGGGTTGAGACCCAGTACTTC. This chain connects TRBV7-3 to TRBJ2-5, with D perhaps matching TRBD1 (6 bases). The V gene's germline CDR1 is SGHTA and CDR2 FQGTGA. The CDR3 runs 13 residues.

This clonotype was observed many times. J is TRBJ2-4 and V is TRBV7-2, with 10 bases matching TRBD2. Trimming at V came to 4 bases and at J to 0 bases, leaving 12 bases not matched to a gene. Germline V lookup: CDR1 SGHTA, CDR2 FQGNSA. The CDR3 length is 19 residues. CDR3 amino acids: CASSYPTSGQSLAKNIQYF. As DNA, the CDR3 is TGTGCCAGCAGCTACCCGACTAGCGGGCAATCTCTAGCCAAAAACATTCAGTACTTC.

This clonotype was counted many times. The chain combines TRBV18 with TRBJ1-2; a possible D gene is TRBD1 (5 bases). V shed 3 bases and J shed 12 bases, with 17 bases lying between them. This CDR3 spans 13 amino acids. Germline V gene lookup returns CDR1 KGHSH and CDR2 LQKENI. The CDR3 sequence is CASSPDTSRAHTF. DNA for the CDR3: TGTGCCAGCTCACCCGATACCTCCAGGGCCCACACCTTC.

A remark on this clonotype: One junction end does not reproduce the germline sequence, and a read error may be involved. V and J are TRBV5-1 and TRBJ2-2; 8 nucleotides match TRBD1. Germline values: CDR1 SGHRS, CDR2 YFSETQ. The CDR3 loop spans 16 amino acids. CDR3 amino acids: CASSLERQGFTGELFF. CDR3 DNA sequence: TGTGCCAGCAGCTTGGAGCGACAGGGGTTCACCGGGGAGCTGTTTTTT.

In its sample, this clonotype was seen many times. The CDR3 loop reads CASRHWTVNTEAFF. The DNA for the CDR3 is TGTGCCAGCAGGCACTGGACAGTGAACACTGAAGCTTTCTTT. This chain connects TRBV28 to TRBJ1-1; perhaps TRBD1 as D (6 bases). The CDR3 extends over 14 amino acids. Trimming cost V 6 bases and J 0 bases, with 11 bases left between them. Germline V gives CDR1 MDHEN, CDR2 SYDVKM.

This chain joins TRBV6-5 and TRBJ1-3; a weak D match, TRBD1 (5 bases). Trimming took off 1 base at V and 0 bases at J, with 7 bases between the two ends. Germline CDR1 is MNHEY and CDR2 is SVGAGI. The CDR3 extends over 15 amino acids. The CDR3 DNA is TGTGCCAGCAGTTACTTAAGGGGCTCTGGAAACACCATATATTTT. This gives the protein CASSYLRGSGNTIYF.

This clonotype was counted ten times or more. This chain joins TRBV2 and TRBJ2-5, with 11 bases aligning to TRBD2. Germline CDR1 reads SNHLY; CDR2 reads FYNNEI. The CDR3 contains 15 residues. With 4 bases clipped from V and 5 bases from J, the junction kept 6 bases outside the gene matches. The CDR3: CASSARLAGWETQYF. Written as DNA, the CDR3 is TGTGCCAGCAGTGCCCGACTAGCGGGATGGGAGACCCAGTACTTC.

This clonotype was seen at least ten times. The chain uses TRBV2 and TRBJ2-5; TRBD2 aligns across 10 bases. The CDR3 loop spans 15 amino acids. With 7 bases clipped from V and 5 bases from J, the junction kept 10 bases outside the gene matches. Per germline, CDR1 SNHLY and CDR2 FYNNEI. Here the CDR3 reads CASTRSGRAGETQYF. The CDR3 region has the DNA TGTGCCAGCACTCGGAGCGGGAGGGCAGGGGAGACCCAGTACTTC.

This clonotype has ten or more counts. This chain connects TRBV11-3 to TRBJ2-3; 8 positions agree with TRBD1. The V and J ends lost 4 bases and 3 bases, in that order; junction bases with no gene match: 3. Germline-derived CDR1 and CDR2 are SGHNT and YENEEA. CDR3 length: 14 amino acids. The DNA for the CDR3 is TGTGCCAGCAGCTACGGACAGGGAACAGATACGCAGTATTTT. It specifies CASSYGQGTDTQYF.

The chain carries TRBV4-1 and TRBJ2-5, with 7 bases lining up with TRBD1. Germline trimming cut 2 bases from V and 3 bases from J; bases unmatched to any gene: 3. CDR1 is MGHRA and CDR2 is YSYEKL in the germline V gene. The CDR3 loop spans 14 amino acids. The CDR3 nucleotides are TGCGCCAGCAGCCAAACAGGGACAGAAGAGACCCAGTACTTC. It specifies CASSQTGTEETQYF.